This T cell receptor beta chain was identified during a study of shared T cell receptors in the human thymus. The repertoire was sequenced with immunoSEQ multiplex PCR; TCRdb's copy has only in-frame clones and lacks some. The sample consists of fewer than 700,000 clones, roughly 90% of them appearing once. These same records also appear under a second study, on human thymus T cells. From that study: The donors were infants in Finland with congenital heart defects, otherwise immunologically healthy. Within thymic and blood repertoires, V and J gene usage appeared to be biased. Related reports documented highly overlapping thymic repertoires among unrelated individuals.

The receptor was derived from a boy less than two years old with a congenital heart defect. The sample was thymocytes.

The CDR3 nucleotides read TGTGCCAGCCGCACCGGGGGGCCGCGGACAGATACGCAGTATTTT. It codes for CASRTGGPRTDTQYF. V is TRBV28 and J is TRBJ2-3; maybe TRBD2 (7 bases). V was trimmed by 8 bases and J by 3 bases, leaving 18 bases between them. In germline, CDR1 is MDHEN, CDR2 SYDVKM. The CDR3 totals 15 residues.